This TCR beta chain originates from a study of cytomegalovirus exposure and HLA in healthy donors. Study in general: Later analysis reported that the 120 or so validation repertoires shared the platform of the 600 to 750 first-cohort repertoires. Regarding the study as a whole: Overall, roughly 170 TCR beta chains were annotated as cytomegalovirus-associated. According to a subsequent analysis, TCR clusters identified in the first cohort showed a tendency to co-occur across the approximately 120 validation repertoires.

It was the approximately 130-subject validation cohort, separate from the approximately 700-subject first cohort, to which the donors belonged. Germline CDR1 and CDR2: GTSNPN and SVGIG (reference sequence). V was clipped by 3 bases and J by 1 base, with 13 bases between them. The CDR3 loop spans 14 amino acids. Only in-frame clones appear in the TCRdb table, and some are missing; sequencing was by immunoSEQ multiplex PCR. The table shows 120,000 to 150,000 clones, with roughly 90% occurring only once. This clone turned up a few times. Its antigen is unidentified. The chain joins TRBV30 to TRBJ2-7; tentatively, D is TRBD1 (6 bases). The specimen sequenced was PBMCs. This TCR was sampled from a man between 18 and 29 years old in good health and CMV-seropositive. This chain's CDR3 is CAWRADSASYEQYF. CDR3 DNA: TGTGCCTGGAGGGCGGACAGTGCGTCCTACGAGCAGTACTTC.